The 21 T cell receptor beta chains given below trace back to one sample, sequenced in a study of cytomegalovirus exposure and HLA in healthy donors. PCR was performed using 60 Vbeta and 13 Jbeta primers. Here immunoSEQ multiplex PCR was the method, and the copy in TCRdb shows in-frame clones only, minus some. This sample yields around 170,000 clones, of which about 77% are seen a single time; about 2.5% belongs to the top ten. Input material: PBMCs. These receptors were collected from a woman aged 25 to 39 in good health and CMV-seropositive.

This chain joins TRBV7-3 and TRBJ2-5, with a tentative D call TRBD2 (5 bases). Germline V lookup: CDR1 SGHTA, CDR2 FQGTGA. Trimming removed 5 bases at V and 5 bases at J, with 18 bases between. The CDR3 totals 15 residues. The CDR3 spells CASSPFAGAVETQYF. The CDR3, as DNA: TGTGCCAGCAGCCCATTTGCAGGAGCGGTCGAGACCCAGTACTTC.

V gene TRBV2 combines with J gene TRBJ1-5; the match to TRBD1 covers 10 bases. Looked up from germline, CDR1 is SNHLY and CDR2 is FYNNEI. The J segment lost 6 bases and the V segment lost 4 bases, leaving 3 bases of the junction unmatched. The CDR3 loop spans 14 amino acids. The DNA for the CDR3 is TGTGCCAGCAGTGTGGACAGGGGGGGTCAGCCCCAGCATTTT. Its protein is CASSVDRGGQPQHF.

The chain is built from TRBV27 and TRBJ2-2, with 7 bases that match TRBD1. The CDR3 loop spans 14 amino acids. V trimming: 5 bases; J trimming: 5 bases; junction bases outside the gene matches: 5. The germline CDR1 and CDR2 sequences are MNHEY and SMNVEV (reference sequence). The CDR3 loop reads CASSHRQGTGELFF. The DNA for the CDR3 is TGTGCCAGCAGTCACCGACAGGGAACCGGGGAGCTGTTTTTT.

The chain's CDR3 is CASSDLSSYNSPLHF. In DNA, the CDR3 is TGTGCCAGCAGTGATCTGAGCTCCTATAATTCACCCCTCCACTTT. This chain connects TRBV6-1 to TRBJ1-6; D remains ambiguous. The CDR3 is 15 amino acids. The germline V gene has CDR1 MNHNS and CDR2 SASEGT. The germline V and J ends were trimmed by 3 bases and 0 bases, with 6 bases remaining between them.

The chain uses TRBV6-5 and TRBJ1-6; possibly TRBD1 for D (6 bases). Germline-derived CDR1 and CDR2 are MNHEY and SVGAGI. V dropped 5 bases and J dropped 7 bases, with 12 bases sitting between them. This CDR3 is built from 14 residues. CDR3 loop: CASSRAGVNSPLHF. CDR3 in DNA: TGTGCCAGCAGTAGGGCAGGGGTGAATTCACCCCTCCACTTT.

This clone was detected a few times. The DNA of the CDR3 is TGTGCCAGCAGCCAAGACCCCTCCCGACAGGGACACACTGAAGCTTTCTTT. It yields the protein CASSQDPSRQGHTEAFF. The rearrangement uses TRBV4-2 and TRBJ1-1; 7 nucleotides match TRBD1. Germline V lookup: CDR1 LGHNA, CDR2 YNFKEQ. This CDR3 is built from 17 residues. V gave up 0 bases and J gave up 3 bases; unmatched junction bases: 10.

The CDR3 protein is CASRRDSEAFF. DNA for the CDR3: TGTGCCAGCCGGAGGGATTCTGAAGCTTTCTTT. This chain links TRBV6-5 with TRBJ1-1; D not resolved. The CDR3 length is 11 residues. Trimming took 8 bases from V and 6 from J, leaving 10 bases between them. Germline CDR1 and CDR2: MNHEY and SVGAGI.

V usage is TRBV7-9 and J usage is TRBJ1-2, with 11 bases that match TRBD1. The V gene end was trimmed by 5 bases and the J gene end by 8 bases; junction bases not matched to a gene: 10. CDR3 length: 15 residues. Germline-derived CDR1 and CDR2 are SEHNR and FQNEAQ (reference sequence). The CDR3 nucleotides read TGTGCCAGCAGCCCGGGACAGGGGGTCTATCGCGGCTACACCTTC. The encoded protein is CASSPGQGVYRGYTF.

This clone was detected only once. The V call is TRBV27, the J call TRBJ2-2; 7 bases match TRBD1. V gave up 6 bases and J gave up 5 bases; unmatched junction bases: 9. This CDR3 contains 15 residues. Germline-derived CDR1 and CDR2 are MNHEY and SMNVEV (reference sequence). The CDR3 sequence is CASRPDRERTGELFF. The CDR3 coding sequence is TGTGCCAGCAGACCTGACAGGGAGAGGACCGGGGAGCTGTTTTTT.

V and J are TRBV27 and TRBJ1-5; 7 positions agree with TRBD1. This CDR3 region has 14 residues. Germline CDR1 MNHEY, CDR2 SMNVEV (reference sequence). The CDR3, as DNA: TGTGGATTAAGGACAGGTCATAGCAATCAGCCCCAGCATTTT. Its protein product is CGLRTGHSNQPQHF.

V is TRBV5-4 and J is TRBJ2-7, with 12 bases aligning to TRBD1. This CDR3 region has 17 residues. Germline V gene data show CDR1 as SGHNT and CDR2 as YYREEE (reference sequence). V shed 4 bases and J 4 bases; nucleotides not matched to a gene: 12. CDR3 sequence: CASSRLSGTGGNYEQYF. The DNA for the CDR3 is TGTGCCAGCAGCAGATTATCCGGGACAGGGGGCAATTACGAGCAGTACTTC.

The chain employs TRBV11-2 and TRBJ1-4; 9 bases agree with TRBD1. The junction had 7 bases not matched to a gene; V was cut back by 6 bases and J by 8 bases. The germline V gene encodes CDR1 SGHAT and CDR2 FQNNGV. This CDR3 has 14 amino acids. Here the CDR3 DNA reads TGTGCCAGCAGTACGACAGGGGGTAGGGAAAAACTGTTTTTT. Translating it yields CASSTTGGREKLFF.

This clone was found once. The rearrangement uses TRBV5-5 and TRBJ2-5; D may be TRBD1 (5 bases). The V gene's germline CDR1 is SGHKS and CDR2 YYEKEE (reference sequence). V was shortened by 2 bases and J by 0 bases, with 5 bases between the two germline ends. The CDR3 spans 13 residues. CDR3 residues: CASSLQDQETQYF. The CDR3 region has the DNA TGTGCCAGCAGCTTACAGGACCAAGAGACCCAGTACTTC.

This clone was detected only a few times. This chain joins TRBV27 and TRBJ1-1; weak D call: TRBD1 (6 bases). The germline V gene encodes CDR1 MNHEY and CDR2 SMNVEV (reference sequence). The CDR3 is made up of 14 amino acids. The ends were cut back, 6 bases at V and 5 bases at J, with 16 bases in the middle. CDR3 in amino acids: CASSPGAGVTEAFF. CDR3 in DNA: TGTGCCAGCAGCCCAGGGGCCGGGGTAACTGAAGCTTTCTTT.

The V gene is TRBV10-3, the J gene TRBJ1-1, with a weak D call TRBD1 (5 bases). Looked up from germline, CDR1 is ENHRY and CDR2 is SYGVKD. V was pared by 7 bases and J by 4 bases, with 13 bases between. There are 13 residues in the CDR3. This chain's CDR3 is CAIKRGSGTEAFF. The CDR3 DNA sequence: TGTGCCATCAAACGGGGGAGCGGCACTGAAGCTTTCTTT.

This clone was seen once. This chain joins TRBV5-1 and TRBJ2-7, with D maybe TRBD1 (6 bases). Per germline, CDR1 SGHRS and CDR2 YFSETQ. The CDR3 covers 14 residues. The V end was cut by 0 bases, the J end by 2 bases, with 9 bases between. The CDR3 loop is CASSLEWGPYEQYF. In nucleotides, the CDR3 is TGCGCCAGCAGCTTGGAGTGGGGGCCCTACGAGCAGTACTTC.

This clone was recorded once. This sequence joins TRBV25-1 and TRBJ1-6, with D maybe TRBD1 (6 bases). The CDR3 contains 15 residues. Germline V gene sequence: CDR1 MGHDK, CDR2 SYGVNS. Trimming shortened V by 1 base and J by 7 bases, and 11 bases separated the two germline ends. CDR3 nucleotides: TGTGCCAGCAGTGAATTGGACAGCTCAAATTCACCCCTCCACTTT. It is translated as CASSELDSSNSPLHF.

This chain joins TRBV19 and TRBJ2-4; TRBD2 aligns across 10 bases. The CDR3 length is 16 residues. Germline V gene data show CDR1 as LNHDA and CDR2 as SQIVND (reference sequence). After removal of 5 bases from V and 1 base from J, the junction contained 5 bases not matched to a gene. CDR3 DNA sequence: TGTGCCAGTAGTCAGAGCGGGGGGGTCGCCAAAAACATTCAGTACTTC. It specifies CASSQSGGVAKNIQYF. Full variable domain (remainder filled in from reference TRBV19 and TRBJ2-4): DGGITQSPKYLFRKEGQNVTLSCEQNLNHDAMYWYRQDPGQGLRLIYYSQIVNDFQKGDIAEGYSVSREKKESFPLTVTSAQKNPTAFYLCASSQSGGVAKNIQYFGAGTRLSVL.

Details on this clone: Germline and junction disagree at one end, which may indicate a read error. The chain joins TRBV15 to TRBJ1-4; D uncertain. The CDR3 covers 16 residues. CDR1 and CDR2 (germline): LNHNV, YYDKDF (reference sequence). For the CDR3, the DNA is TGTGCCATCAGCAGAGATGCGGGGACAACTAATGAAAAACTGTTTTTT. Protein product: CAISRDAGTTNEKLFF.

This clone came up a few times. The genes are TRBV5-5 and TRBJ1-5; D perhaps matches TRBD1 (6 bases). The CDR3 has 14 amino acids. Trimming cost V 6 bases and J 4 bases, with 14 bases left between them. The germline CDR1 and CDR2 sequences are SGHKS and YYEKEE (reference sequence). In nucleotides, the CDR3 is TGTGCCAGCACCAGGGGTATGGGGAATCAGCCCCAGCATTTT. It yields the protein CASTRGMGNQPQHF.

The J gene is TRBJ2-7, the V gene TRBV10-3; D remains ambiguous. V lost 6 bases and J 5 bases, leaving 17 bases between the germline ends. The CDR3 extends over 14 amino acids. Germline values: CDR1 ENHRY, CDR2 SYGVKD. In DNA form, the CDR3 reads TGTGCCATCAGCGCAAACAGCCTTCGGAACGAGCAGTACTTC. It encodes CAISANSLRNEQYF.